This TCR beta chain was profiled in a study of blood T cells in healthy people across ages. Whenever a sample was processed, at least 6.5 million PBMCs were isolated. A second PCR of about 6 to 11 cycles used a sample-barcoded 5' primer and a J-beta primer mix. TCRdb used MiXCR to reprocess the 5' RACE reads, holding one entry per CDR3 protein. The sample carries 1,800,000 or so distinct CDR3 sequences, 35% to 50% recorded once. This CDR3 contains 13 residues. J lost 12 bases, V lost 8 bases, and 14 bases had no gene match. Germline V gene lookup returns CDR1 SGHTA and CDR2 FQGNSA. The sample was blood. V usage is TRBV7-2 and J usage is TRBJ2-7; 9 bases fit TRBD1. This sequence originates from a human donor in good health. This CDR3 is CASGSTGQGRLYF. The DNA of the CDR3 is TGTGCCAGCGGCAGCACGGGACAGGGTCGTCTGTACTTC. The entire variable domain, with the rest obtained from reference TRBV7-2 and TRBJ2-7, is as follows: GAGVSQSPSNKVTEKGKDVELRCDPISGHTALYWYRQSLGQGLEFLIYFQGNSAPDKSGLPSDRFSAERTGGSVSTLTIQRTQQEDSAVYLCASGSTGQGRLYFGPGTRLTVT.